This record concerns one T cell receptor beta chain sequence. Antigen specificity is unknown. The entry originates in a study of T cell repertoires in cytomegalovirus infection. Germline loops: CDR1 MNHEY, CDR2 SMNVEV (reference sequence). With 7 bases removed from V and 2 bases from J, the gap between germline ends came to 15 bases. This CDR3 has 15 amino acids. Each CDR3 protein gets one entry after TCRdb re-called the reads with MiXCR. The profile shows 150,000 to 200,000 distinct CDR3 sequences, roughly 28% of them singletons. Findings and caveats of the study: Dominant in the ex vivo response were TCR beta clonotypes restricted by HLA-C and specific for CMV. Carriers of CMV and the relevant HLA type were discriminated by public TCR beta frequency.

The rearrangement links TRBV27 to TRBJ2-1; D perhaps matches TRBD2 (6 bases). This sequence originates from a human donor in good health (CMV status not recorded). Some clones in this sample may be carry-over from other donors' samples. Sequenced material: PBMCs. Written as DNA, the CDR3 is TGTGCCAGCATCAGCGGGCCCCACCCCTACAATGAGCAGTTCTTC. Its protein product is CASISGPHPYNEQFF.